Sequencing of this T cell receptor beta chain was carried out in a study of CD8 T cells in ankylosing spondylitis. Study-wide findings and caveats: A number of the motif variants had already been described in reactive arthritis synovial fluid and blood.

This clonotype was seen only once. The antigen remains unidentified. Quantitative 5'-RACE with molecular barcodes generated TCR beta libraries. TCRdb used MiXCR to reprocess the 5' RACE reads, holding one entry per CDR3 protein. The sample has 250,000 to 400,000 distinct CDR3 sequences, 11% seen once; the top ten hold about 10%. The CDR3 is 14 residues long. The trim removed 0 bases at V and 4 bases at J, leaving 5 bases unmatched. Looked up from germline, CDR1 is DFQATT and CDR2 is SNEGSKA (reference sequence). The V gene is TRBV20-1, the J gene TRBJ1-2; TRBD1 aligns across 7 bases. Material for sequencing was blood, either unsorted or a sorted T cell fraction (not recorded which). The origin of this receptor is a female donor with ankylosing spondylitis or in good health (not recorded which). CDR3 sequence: CSARDPGQAYGYTF. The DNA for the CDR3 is TGCAGTGCTAGAGATCCCGGACAGGCCTATGGCTACACCTTC.